This entry lists 14 T cell receptor beta chains sequenced from one sample in a study of T cell responses to AZD1222 COVID-19 vaccine. Profiled with immunoSEQ multiplex PCR; TCRdb holds only in-frame clones, not every one. This repertoire shows around 130,000 clones, about 89% found once; its top ten account for 7.5% to 8%. This material consisted of peripheral blood, taken 28 days after the second dose of the MenACWY control vaccine. The source of these receptors is an adult who received the MenACWY meningococcal vaccine as a control.

CDR3 loop: CATSRDGVLTEAFF. CDR3 sequence (DNA): TGTGCCACCAGCAGAGATGGAGTACTCACTGAAGCTTTCTTT. J is TRBJ1-1 and V is TRBV15; D unclear. V was pared by 0 bases and J by 4 bases, with 9 bases between. This CDR3 region has 14 residues. The germline V gene has CDR1 LNHNV and CDR2 YYDKDF (reference sequence).

The rearrangement joins TRBV9 to TRBJ2-6; the D is unclear. The V end lost 0 bases, the J end lost 2 bases, and 0 bases lay between the germline ends. CDR1 is SGDLS and CDR2 is YYNGEE in the germline V gene. This CDR3 has 13 amino acids. CDR3 amino acids: CASSVAGANVLTF. CDR3 bases: TGTGCCAGCAGCGTAGCTGGGGCCAACGTCCTGACTTTC.

This clone was observed once. The rearrangement joins TRBV15 to TRBJ2-3; D remains unclear. Germline CDR1 is LNHNV and CDR2 is YYDKDF (reference sequence). V shed 0 bases and J shed 0 bases, with 10 bases lying between them. This CDR3 contains 16 residues. The CDR3: CATSRDEAGSTDTQYF. The CDR3 coding sequence is TGTGCCACCAGCAGAGATGAGGCAGGAAGCACAGATACGCAGTATTTT.

The V call is TRBV7-6, the J call TRBJ2-7; 11 nucleotides match TRBD2. The CDR3 runs to 17 residues. CDR1 and CDR2 from the germline V gene are SGHVS and FNYEAQ. Trimming at V came to 2 bases and at J to 2 bases, leaving 8 bases not matched to a gene. The CDR3 region is CASSLTGRGLAAYEQYF. The CDR3 DNA sequence: TGTGCCAGCAGCTTAACGGGCAGGGGACTAGCGGCCTACGAGCAGTACTTC.

V is TRBV10-3 and J is TRBJ1-5, with D uncertain. The germline gives CDR1 ENHRY, CDR2 SYGVKD. With 4 bases removed from V and 7 bases from J, the gap between germline ends came to 14 bases. The CDR3 is 14 residues long. DNA for the CDR3: TGTGCCATCAGTGGTGACGGTTCAGGCCAGCCCCAGCATTTT. It specifies CAISGDGSGQPQHF.

V is TRBV5-8 and J is TRBJ1-1, with D perhaps matching TRBD1 (6 bases). CDR3 length equals 15 residues. V lost 5 bases and J lost 1, with 15 bases in between. Germline V gene sequence: CDR1 SGHTS, CDR2 YDEGEE. The CDR3 is CASRQGRGSNTEAFF. DNA for the CDR3: TGTGCCAGCAGACAGGGTAGAGGTTCGAACACTGAAGCTTTCTTT.

This CDR3 reads CAISPSGVSYEQYF. In nucleotides, the CDR3 is TGTGCCATCAGTCCTAGCGGGGTCTCCTACGAGCAGTACTTC. The V gene is TRBV10-3, the J gene TRBJ2-7; 9 positions agree with TRBD2. The germline CDR1 and CDR2 sequences are ENHRY and SYGVKD. The CDR3 runs to 14 residues. Trimming at V came to 5 bases and at J to 0 bases, leaving 2 bases not matched to a gene.

The V and J genes are TRBV7-9 and TRBJ1-2; D remains ambiguous. The V gene lost 4 bases and the J gene lost 4 bases, with 16 bases spanning the gap. The germline V gene has CDR1 SEHNR and CDR2 FQNEAQ (reference sequence). The CDR3 sequence is 15 residues long. CDR3 residues: CASSSGPLGGYGYTF. In DNA form, the CDR3 reads TGTGCCAGCAGCTCCGGCCCCCTCGGCGGCTATGGCTACACCTTC.

This chain links TRBV28 with TRBJ2-3; no clear D. Trimming left V 2 bases short and J 2 bases short, with 11 bases between. The CDR3 length is 15 residues. CDR1 is MDHEN and CDR2 is SYDVKM in the germline V gene. For the CDR3, the DNA is TGTGCCAGCAGTTTAGCTGGAGCCGCCACAGATACGCAGTATTTT. Translated, it gives CASSLAGAATDTQYF. The full variable domain, in which reference TRBV28 and TRBJ2-3 provide the parts outside the CDR3, is DVKVTQSSRYLVKRTGEKVFLECVQDMDHENMFWYRQDPGLGLRLIYFSYDVKMKEKGDIPEGYSVSREKKERFSLILESASTNQTSMYLCASSLAGAATDTQYFGPGTRLTVL.

This clone was recorded only once. V gene TRBV10-1 combines with J gene TRBJ2-5; TRBD2 aligns across 11 bases. The CDR3 totals 15 residues. Per the germline V gene, CDR1 is WNHNN and CDR2 is SYGVQD (reference sequence). Losses at the gene ends were 6 bases for V and 4 bases for J; bases not matched to a gene: 7. The CDR3 sequence: CASSPGLAGGETQYF. The CDR3 region has the DNA TGCGCCAGCAGCCCGGGGCTAGCGGGAGGAGAGACCCAGTACTTC.

The gene calls are TRBV7-2 and TRBJ1-5; D is perhaps TRBD1 (5 bases). The germline CDR1 and CDR2 sequences are SGHTA and FQGNSA. The V end lost 1 base, the J end lost 2 bases, and 9 bases lay between the germline ends. This CDR3 region has 15 residues. The CDR3 DNA sequence: TGTGCCAGCAGCTTAGGTGGGGGAGGCAATCAGCCCCAGCATTTT. Translating it yields CASSLGGGGNQPQHF.

The chain employs TRBV19 and TRBJ2-5; D uncertain. Trimming took 6 bases from V and 1 from J, leaving 9 bases between them. CDR1 LNHDA and CDR2 SQIVND come from the germline V gene (reference sequence). This CDR3 has 13 amino acids. The chain's CDR3 is CASSQRTQETQYF. The CDR3 nucleotides read TGTGCCAGTAGCCAGCGCACCCAAGAGACCCAGTACTTC.

About this clone: One end of the junction is discordant with germline, which a read error may explain. V is TRBV19 and J is TRBJ2-1; 10 nucleotides align to TRBD2. Germline V gives CDR1 LNHDA, CDR2 SQIVND (reference sequence). This CDR3 spans 15 amino acids. DNA of the CDR3: TGTGCCAGTAGAGAAAGAAGGGGAGCGGGAGGGATGTTAGTCTTC. Its protein product is CASRERRGAGGMLVF. Together with reference TRBV19 and TRBJ2-1, the CDR3 gives the full variable domain: DGGITQSPKYLFRKEGQNVTLSCEQNLNHDAMYWYRQDPGQGLRLIYYSQIVNDFQKGDIAEGYSVSREKKESFPLTVTSAQKNPTAFYLCASRERRGAGGMLVFGPGTRLTVL.

The chain combines TRBV9 with TRBJ2-1; TRBD1 matches at 7 bases. This CDR3 is built from 15 residues. V lost 0 bases, J lost 9 bases, and 9 bases stayed unmatched. Germline CDR1 and CDR2: SGDLS and YYNGEE. CDR3 in DNA: TGTGCCAGCAGCGTAGCCGGGACAGTGACCGGTGAGCAGTTCTTC. This sequence encodes CASSVAGTVTGEQFF.